This T cell receptor (beta chain) comes out of a study of blood T cell repertoires in COVID-19. Turning to the study itself: Donors in the United States, Italy and Spain gave samples during acute or convalescent COVID-19. The cDNA or gDNA used as material had been derived from T cells, B-cell-depleted T cells, or PBMCs.

The CDR3 is made up of 13 amino acids. V gave up 2 bases and J gave up 1 base, with 5 bases separating them. The Seattle patients joined while their infection was active and were tracked longitudinally afterward. Measured with immunoSEQ multiplex PCR; TCRdb has only the in-frame clones, and not every one. The table has about 74,000 clones, roughly 92% seen once. This clone appeared once. This rearrangement joins TRBV12-3 or TRBV12-4 to TRBJ2-5; D unclear. The sequence derives from a man aged 50-60 years with COVID-19, enrolled during active disease. Sequencing was done on a sample of peripheral blood. CDR3 sequence (DNA): TGTGCCAGCAGTTTATCAATCCAAGAGACCCAGTACTTC. It is translated as CASSLSIQETQYF.